Shown below are 10 T cell receptor beta chains from a single sample sequenced in a study of control samples from healthy donors and cancer patients (TCRdb year 2020). Library creation used the immunoSEQ multiplex PCR assay. Held by TCRdb, this immuneACCESS table contains in-frame sequences only and omits some clones. Under half of the omission traces to an unresolved V gene where checked; the cause of the rest is unknown. The sample table shows 170,000 or so clones, and 91% are seen once. The ten most abundant clones make up around 2% of the sample. Sequenced input: blood. The receptor source for this set is a woman between 35 and 50 years old in good health.

The rearrangement joins TRBV5-5 to TRBJ2-7; a possible D gene is TRBD2 (6 bases). The CDR3 totals 15 residues. Germline CDR1 and CDR2: SGHKS and YYEKEE (reference sequence). Deletions cut 3 bases from V and 1 base from J, with 14 bases between. CDR3 amino acids: CASSSSGTLSYEQYF. The CDR3 DNA reads TGTGCCAGCAGCTCCTCCGGGACTCTTTCCTACGAGCAGTACTTC.

The genes are TRBV5-6 and TRBJ1-1; D not certain. CDR1 and CDR2 (germline): SGHDT, YYEEEE. V gave up 2 bases and J gave up 5 bases, with 13 bases separating them. The CDR3 is made up of 14 amino acids. CDR3 DNA sequence: TGTGCCAGCAGCTTATATATAGGGAGAACTGAAGCTTTCTTT. Its translation is CASSLYIGRTEAFF.

This rearrangement joins TRBV6-6 to TRBJ1-4, with D perhaps TRBD1 (5 bases). Trimming pared 6 bases from V and 3 bases from J, leaving 14 bases between. The V gene's germline CDR1 is MNHNY and CDR2 SVGAGI (reference sequence). This CDR3 spans 15 amino acids. The CDR3 sequence is CASSQGWGSNEKLFF. DNA of the CDR3: TGTGCCAGCAGCCAGGGTTGGGGTTCTAATGAAAAACTGTTTTTT.

The CDR3, as DNA: TGCGCCAGCAGCCAGTCCGACTATGGCTACACCTTC. Translation gives CASSQSDYGYTF. This chain connects TRBV5-1 to TRBJ1-2; no reliable D call. The V end lost 4 bases, the J end lost 3 bases, and 7 bases lay between the germline ends. Per the germline V gene, CDR1 is SGHRS and CDR2 is YFSETQ. CDR3 length: 12 residues.

The rearrangement joins TRBV5-6 to TRBJ1-1; D call uncertain. Germline CDR1 reads SGHDT; CDR2 reads YYEEEE. Trimming removed 0 bases at V and 4 bases at J, with 13 bases between. The CDR3 runs to 15 residues. Here the CDR3 reads CASSLGRRWGTEAFF. The CDR3, as DNA: TGTGCCAGCAGCTTGGGAAGGCGGTGGGGCACTGAAGCTTTCTTT.

The J gene is TRBJ1-2, the V gene TRBV5-1, with D hard to call. CDR1 and CDR2 from the germline V gene are SGHRS and YFSETQ. Trimming stripped 0 bases from V and 12 bases from J, with 27 bases between. The length of the CDR3 is 17 residues. CDR3 sequence reads: CASSLGGPGREGRADTF. CDR3 DNA sequence: TGCGCCAGCAGCTTGGGAGGTCCGGGCCGCGAAGGCCGTGCAGACACCTTC.

This chain joins TRBV27 and TRBJ2-3; no firm D call. Germline CDR1 is MNHEY and CDR2 is SMNVEV (reference sequence). CDR3 length: 13 residues. Trimming pared 8 bases from V and 0 bases from J, leaving 9 bases between. CDR3 region: CASLSESTDTQYF. As DNA, the CDR3 is TGTGCCAGCTTGAGCGAGAGCACAGATACGCAGTATTTT.

The CDR3: CASSGGGQGGYNEQFF. CDR3 nucleotide sequence: TGCGCCAGCAGCGGGGGGGGACAGGGAGGGTACAATGAGCAGTTCTTC. The chain recombines TRBV4-1 with TRBJ2-1; 9 bases line up with TRBD1. V lost 5 bases and J lost 4; bases outside the gene matches: 9. The CDR3 loop spans 16 amino acids. Germline CDR1 is MGHRA and CDR2 is YSYEKL.

In this sample, this clone turned up once. The chain uses TRBV5-1 and TRBJ2-6; D is unresolved. CDR3 length: 15 residues. The germline V and J ends were trimmed by 6 bases and 0 bases, with 10 bases remaining between them. Per germline, CDR1 SGHRS and CDR2 YFSETQ. CDR3 bases: TGCGCCAGCACCGCACAGAGCTCTGGGGCCAACGTCCTGACTTTC. Protein sequence: CASTAQSSGANVLTF.

The chain recombines TRBV2 with TRBJ2-7, with 12 bases aligning to TRBD1. Germline V CDR1 and CDR2: SNHLY, FYNNEI. V was pared by 7 bases and J by 6 bases, with 10 bases of the junction left unmatched. This CDR3 contains 15 residues. CDR3 sequence reads: CASKFRGQGAVEQYF. CDR3 bases: TGTGCCAGCAAATTCCGGGGACAGGGGGCAGTCGAGCAGTACTTC.